This T cell receptor beta chain was observed in a study of tumor-infiltrating lymphocytes in primary liver carcinoma (dated by TCRdb to 2016 to 2017). Looking at the study overall: Of the five patients (three men and two women, aged 30 to 69 years), four had hepatocellular carcinoma and one had combined HCC and intrahepatic cholangiocarcinoma. The five patients had tumors staged T1-T3 N0M0, with maximum diameters ranging from about 4.2 to 11 cm. Each sample produced about 3.5 to 8 million productive TCRbeta reads, and read depth showed no significant difference between tissue types. The study combined TCRbeta repertoire sequencing, expression microarrays and whole-exome sequencing across five regions of each liver tumor, with adjacent normal tissue and blood. A total of 35 or so specimens from 5 patients went through TCRbeta repertoire sequencing, namely 25 tumor regions, 5 adjacent noncancerous liver tissues and 5 peripheral blood samples. Technical replicate repertoires showed high reproducibility, with mean shared-clone rates roughly 0.89 and correlation coefficients above 0.95. What the study reported, not specific to this receptor: The top 250 clones accounted for a significantly greater share of the repertoire in tumors than in blood (p = 0.039). With just a few patients in the study, the authors point out that the findings should be validated in a larger study. Because the samples were bulk and unsorted, CD4+ and CD8+ T cell repertoires could not be compared. Only the TCR beta chain was sequenced, which likely underestimates true repertoire diversity because unpaired alpha chains were not captured. Pairs of tumor regions showed greater repertoire overlap (mean around 35%) than tumor-adjacent pairs (17%) or tumor-blood pairs (around 15%), which is consistent with antigen-driven expansion.

This clonotype was counted many times. The antigen this receptor binds is unknown. No much larger clone exists at a distance of one base, and base qualities are not known. TCRbeta-specific cDNA was reverse-transcribed from 500 to 550 ng total RNA using a constant-region primer and ProtoScript II reverse transcriptase. Construction of the TCRbeta libraries relied on three nested rounds of multiplex PCR, following a slightly modified ARM-PCR procedure. Each of the first two PCR rounds ran for roughly 11 cycles and used multiplex TRBV1-TRBV30 forward primers together with a Cbeta reverse primer. Sample barcodes and Illumina adapters were added in a final 25-cycle PCR using Deep VentR polymerase. Before sequencing, amplicons of 200-500 bp were purified from gel using a QIAquick gel extraction kit. An Illumina HiSeq 2500 was used to sequence the TCRbeta amplicons with 250-bp paired-end reads. As for how the authors treated the data: Trimmomatic v0.33 was used to quality-trim the reads, and FLASH v1.2.11 was used to merge paired reads so that full CDR3 sequences could be recovered. MiGEC v1.2.1b assigned V, D and J germline segments to the rearranged TCRbeta sequences. Clonotype statistics and Shannon-Wiener diversity indices were calculated with VDJtools v1.0.0. To reduce sampling bias, subsequent analyses other than the diversity analysis used only the 250 most abundant clonotypes in each sample. The public reads were run again by TCRdb, first through fastp at Q25 and then through MiXCR, and only productive beta chains were kept. All rows with the same CDR3 protein become a single entry with the most common DNA and genes. None of the V and J calls come from the authors' own analysis; TCRdb made them. This sample lists about 96,000 distinct CDR3 sequences; about 70% were detected once. 27% of the sample is taken by the ten largest.

Total RNA and DNA were co-extracted from 20-30 mg of bulk tissue with the AllPrep DNA/RNA mini kit, without cell sorting. Between late 2015 and March 2016, a handful of patients in China with histopathologically diagnosed primary liver carcinoma had their tumors surgically resected. At the time of sampling, the patients had chronic HBV infection and had not received any treatment. Pieces of fresh tumor and adjacent tissue were cut in half, with one half kept in RNAlater at -80 degrees C and the other half sent for histology. Spanning cysteine to phenylalanine, the CDR3 consists of 17 amino acids. Only the CDR3 part of the read is kept: 51 bases, read in frame from the first base. In the germline V gene, CDR1 corresponds to MNHNS and CDR2 to SASEGT. Between the V and J ends, shortened by 8 bases and 4 bases respectively, the junction contains 24 bases.

The chain couples TRBV6-1 to TRBJ2-1; a weak D assignment points to TRBD2 (6 bases agree). The sample consisted of tumor-adjacent normal liver tissue. The clonotype comes from a man aged 35 to 55 with primary liver carcinoma and hepatitis B virus infection. Here is the DNA: TGTGCCAGCCGCTACCCGGGACGGGGACTGCCATACAATGAGCAGTTCTTC. The encoded protein is CASRYPGRGLPYNEQFF.